The 28 T cell receptor beta chains below were found in one sample sequenced in a study of shared clonotypes between healthy human individuals (dated by TCRdb to 2020 to 2021). Libraries were constructed by the immunoSEQ multiplex PCR assay. TCRdb stores this immuneACCESS table with in-frame sequences only. Part of the clones is absent; in the studies checked, under half of the shortfall reflects unresolved V genes, and no reason is known for the rest. This sample has about 2 million clones in its table, and over 85% of those were observed once. Approximately 1.2% of the sample is held by the ten biggest clonotypes. For the CD8 naive samples, CD45RO-negative cells were positively selected for CCR7, yielding a CD45RA+CCR7+ population from which TemRA cells were excluded. Sequencing used naive CD8+ T cells sorted from blood. According to the study, the label for this sample's cell subset or site signals: CD45RA+CCR7+. These receptors all stem from a man in his late teens or twenties in good health.

The chain links TRBV15 to TRBJ1-4; no clear D gene. This CDR3 contains 15 residues. V lost 1 base and J lost 3, with 9 bases in between. From germline, CDR1 is LNHNV and CDR2 YYDKDF (reference sequence). The DNA for the CDR3 is TGTGCCACCAGCAGAGTAGGCACAGCTAATGAAAAACTGTTTTTT. This codes for CATSRVGTANEKLFF.

To note about this clone: The same CDR3 also results from other DNA sequences found in this sample. In nucleotides, the CDR3 is TGTGCCAGCAGCTTAGCCGTCGATGAGCAGTTCTTC. It specifies CASSLAVDEQFF. The V call is TRBV7-9, the J call TRBJ2-1; D call uncertain. The CDR3 has 12 residues. V was shortened by 0 bases and J by 8 bases, with 5 bases between the two germline ends. Looked up from germline, CDR1 is SEHNR and CDR2 is FQNEAQ (reference sequence).

The chain has TRBV2 and TRBJ1-4; 11 bases are a match to TRBD1. V dropped 2 bases and J dropped 4; count of bases not matched to a gene: 15. This CDR3 region has 20 residues. CDR1 is SNHLY and CDR2 is FYNNEI in the germline V gene. The CDR3 reads CASSESTAWDRGYDNEKLFF. In nucleotides, the CDR3 is TGTGCCAGCAGTGAATCTACAGCTTGGGACAGGGGGTATGATAATGAAAAACTGTTTTTT.

The CDR3 sequence is CASSIRGKGDRVLNEQYF. CDR3 DNA: TGTGCCAGTAGTATAAGGGGAAAAGGAGACAGGGTGCTCAACGAGCAGTACTTC. V is TRBV19 and J is TRBJ2-7; TRBD1 aligns across 7 bases. The length of the CDR3 is 18 residues. After removal of 2 bases from V and 5 bases from J, the junction contained 18 bases not matched to a gene. Germline V gene data show CDR1 as LNHDA and CDR2 as SQIVND (reference sequence).

The CDR3 loop is CASSTPTYEQYF. CDR3 in DNA: TGTGCCAGCAGTACACCGACGTACGAGCAGTACTTC. The J gene is TRBJ2-7, the V gene TRBV28, with D unresolved. V was shortened by 5 bases and J by 4 bases, with 9 bases between the two germline ends. The CDR3 extends over 12 amino acids. Germline V gene lookup returns CDR1 MDHEN and CDR2 SYDVKM.

V and J are TRBV5-1 and TRBJ2-1, with TRBD1 matching 8 bases. Looked up from germline, CDR1 is SGHRS and CDR2 is YFSETQ. The ends lost 0 bases at V and 5 bases at J; junction bases unmatched: 7. CDR3 length: 16 residues. CDR3 bases: TGCGCCAGCAGCTTGGTTGACAGGGGATGGGACAATGAGCAGTTCTTC. Its translation: CASSLVDRGWDNEQFF.

As DNA, the CDR3 is TGTGCCAGCAGCTCCAGTGGGGCAGAGGGACTAGCTAATTCAGATACGCAGTATTTT. It specifies CASSSSGAEGLANSDTQYF. The gene calls are TRBV11-1 and TRBJ2-3; 9 bases fit TRBD2. The germline CDR1 and CDR2 sequences are SGHAT and FQDESV (reference sequence). CDR3 length: 19 amino acids. The J segment lost 4 bases and the V segment lost 4 bases, leaving 18 bases of the junction unmatched.

The chain is built from TRBV6-6 and TRBJ1-2; D may be TRBD1 (5 bases). The ends were cut back, 5 bases at V and 3 bases at J, with 19 bases in the middle. The CDR3 is 16 residues long. Germline CDR1 and CDR2: MNHNY and SVGAGI (reference sequence). The CDR3 spells CASSPRDPREDYGYTF. CDR3 DNA sequence: TGTGCCAGCAGTCCCCGGGACCCCAGGGAGGACTATGGCTACACCTTC.

The J gene is TRBJ2-7, the V gene TRBV9; 10 bases match TRBD1. The CDR3 is made up of 14 amino acids. Germline V gives CDR1 SGDLS, CDR2 YYNGEE. Trimming removed 6 bases from V and 6 bases from J; junction bases left unmatched: 9. CDR3 sequence reads: CASNPGTGDFEQYF. As DNA, the CDR3 is TGTGCCAGCAACCCCGGGACAGGGGATTTCGAGCAGTACTTC.

The V gene is TRBV4-1, the J gene TRBJ2-7; D gene uncertain. V lost 0 bases to trimming and J lost 0 bases, with 9 bases between them. Germline loops: CDR1 MGHRA, CDR2 YSYEKL. This CDR3 contains 15 residues. In DNA form, the CDR3 reads TGCGCCAGCAGCCAAGATTGGCTAGGCTCCTACGAGCAGTACTTC. It is translated as CASSQDWLGSYEQYF.

This chain joins TRBV9 and TRBJ2-7; the D call may be TRBD1 or TRBD2 (6 bases each). Trimming took off 4 bases at V and 2 bases at J, with 16 bases between the two ends. This CDR3 comprises 15 residues. Germline assignment: CDR1 SGDLS and CDR2 YYNGEE. CDR3 amino acids: CASSPRGDGTYEQYF. The CDR3 nucleotides read TGTGCCAGCAGCCCGAGGGGGGACGGGACCTACGAGCAGTACTTC.

The chain combines TRBV5-1 with TRBJ2-2, with 11 bases identical to TRBD2. CDR3 length equals 14 residues. CDR1 is SGHRS and CDR2 is YFSETQ in the germline V gene. With 4 bases clipped from V and 7 bases from J, the junction kept 3 bases outside the gene matches. The CDR3 loop is CASSPTSGGGELFF. The CDR3 DNA is TGCGCCAGCAGCCCCACTAGCGGGGGCGGGGAGCTGTTTTTT.

The J gene is TRBJ1-2, the V gene TRBV28; 7 bases match TRBD1. The CDR3 covers 13 residues. V was clipped by 6 bases and J by 8 bases; unmatched bases: 9. Per germline, CDR1 MDHEN and CDR2 SYDVKM. The CDR3 DNA reads as TGTGCCAGCAGACCTAAGGGGGCTACAGGCTACACCTTC. Protein: CASRPKGATGYTF.

The V and J genes are TRBV29-1 and TRBJ2-2, with D perhaps matching TRBD2 (5 bases). The germline CDR1 and CDR2 sequences are SQVTM and ANQGSEA. CDR3 size: 12 residues. Trimming left V 2 bases short and J 6 bases short, with 7 bases between. Here the CDR3 DNA reads TGCAGCGTTGAACGAGGGTCCGGGGAGCTGTTTTTT. It codes for CSVERGSGELFF.

On this clone: Distinct nucleotide sequences in the sample also encode this CDR3. V is TRBV15 and J is TRBJ1-4; 7 bases are a match to TRBD1. Unmatched junction bases numbered 3, after V lost 0 bases and J lost 5 bases. The CDR3 is made up of 15 amino acids. Germline CDR1 reads LNHNV; CDR2 reads YYDKDF (reference sequence). CDR3 in amino acids: CATSRDRTGNEKLFF. As DNA, the CDR3 is TGTGCCACCAGCAGAGACCGGACAGGCAATGAAAAACTGTTTTTT.

The chain carries TRBV28 and TRBJ1-4; D uncertain. The CDR3 has 19 amino acids. Trimming pared 3 bases from V and 4 bases from J, leaving 24 bases between. Germline values: CDR1 MDHEN, CDR2 SYDVKM. The chain's CDR3 is CASSFLIVSPSDYNEKLFF. The CDR3 DNA follows: TGTGCCAGCAGTTTCCTAATAGTTTCCCCTTCCGATTATAATGAAAAACTGTTTTTT.

This sequence joins TRBV7-3 and TRBJ2-7; 9 nucleotides align to TRBD1. Per germline, CDR1 SGHTA and CDR2 FQGTGA. V lost 5 bases, J lost 12 bases, and 8 bases stayed unmatched. This CDR3 has 12 amino acids. The CDR3 DNA is TGTGCCAGCAGCCCCGGGGGGACAGGGCTGTACTTC. It translates to CASSPGGTGLYF.

A word on this clone: Other DNA sequences of this sample code for an identical CDR3. This rearrangement joins TRBV4-1 to TRBJ2-7; a possible D gene is TRBD1 (6 bases). CDR1 and CDR2 (germline): MGHRA, YSYEKL. The CDR3 loop spans 14 amino acids. V gave up 3 bases and J gave up 0 bases, with 9 bases separating them. The CDR3 spells CASSHRQDSYEQYF. In nucleotides, the CDR3 is TGCGCCAGCAGCCATAGACAGGACTCCTACGAGCAGTACTTC.

The chain uses TRBV9 and TRBJ2-5; TRBD2 aligns across 9 bases. The germline V gene has CDR1 SGDLS and CDR2 YYNGEE. Losses at the gene ends were 0 bases for V and 5 bases for J; bases not matched to a gene: 8. There are 16 residues in the CDR3. Written as DNA, the CDR3 is TGTGCCAGCAGCGTAGGAGGACTAGCGATATGGGAGACCCAGTACTTC. The encoded protein is CASSVGGLAIWETQYF.

The V call is TRBV10-3, the J call TRBJ2-2; no clear D. Per the germline V gene, CDR1 is ENHRY and CDR2 is SYGVKD. V lost 7 bases to trimming and J lost 5 bases, with 14 bases between them. The CDR3 totals 14 residues. Written as DNA, the CDR3 is TGTGCCATCACCGGGCTCCTGGGGACCGGGGAGCTGTTTTTT. This sequence encodes CAITGLLGTGELFF.

The CDR3 region is CASSLPAGGVHLQETQYF. In DNA, the CDR3 is TGTGCCAGCAGCTTACCGGCAGGGGGGGTCCATTTACAAGAGACCCAGTACTTC. This chain uses TRBV7-9 with TRBJ2-5, with D perhaps given as TRBD1 or TRBD2 (7 bases each). The germline gives CDR1 SEHNR, CDR2 FQNEAQ (reference sequence). The V gene lost 2 bases and the J gene lost 2 bases, with 21 bases spanning the gap. The CDR3 spans 18 residues. Full variable domain (remainder filled in from reference TRBV7-9 and TRBJ2-5): DTGVSQNPRHKITKRGQNVTFRCDPISEHNRLYWYRQTLGQGPEFLTYFQNEAQLEKSRLLSDRFSAERPKGSFSTLEIQRTEQGDSAMYLCASSLPAGGVHLQETQYFGPGTRLLVL.

The chain is built from TRBV7-6 and TRBJ2-7, with D perhaps matching TRBD1 (5 bases). Germline V gene sequence: CDR1 SGHVS, CDR2 FNYEAQ. There are 14 residues in the CDR3. V lost 2 bases and J 3 bases, leaving 11 bases between the germline ends. CDR3 DNA sequence: TGTGCCAGCAGCTTACCCCTCCAGGGCTACGAGCAGTACTTC. Translating gives CASSLPLQGYEQYF. Full variable domain (rest looked up from reference TRBV7-6 and TRBJ2-7): GAGVSQSPRYKVTKRGQDVALRCDPISGHVSLYWYRQALGQGPEFLTYFNYEAQQDKSGLPNDRFSAERPEGSISTLTIQRTEQRDSAMYRCASSLPLQGYEQYFGPGTRLTVT.

The CDR3 loop is CASSLWGEPLYGYTF. DNA of the CDR3: TGTGCCAGCAGTTTATGGGGAGAGCCCCTCTATGGCTACACCTTC. The chain carries TRBV28 and TRBJ1-2; no definite D call. The CDR3 is made up of 15 amino acids. Germline V CDR1 and CDR2: MDHEN, SYDVKM. Trimming took off 0 bases at V and 4 bases at J, with 12 bases between the two ends.

This CDR3 is CASSLGTDTYNEQFF. CDR3 DNA sequence: TGTGCCAGCAGTTTAGGGACAGACACCTACAATGAGCAGTTCTTC. The chain is built from TRBV28 and TRBJ2-1; 7 bases agree with TRBD1. V trimming: 2 bases; J trimming: 2 bases; junction bases outside the gene matches: 3. The CDR3 consists of 15 residues. From germline, CDR1 is MDHEN and CDR2 SYDVKM.

In DNA, the CDR3 is TGTGCCAGCAGTCCAAGCATTGGGGCCCAGCTTTACGAGCAGTACTTC. Translated, it gives CASSPSIGAQLYEQYF. V and J are TRBV27 and TRBJ2-7; a possible D gene is TRBD1 (5 bases). The CDR3 loop spans 16 amino acids. The V gene lost 5 bases and the J gene lost 4 bases, with 21 bases spanning the gap. Germline CDR1 reads MNHEY; CDR2 reads SMNVEV (reference sequence).

The V and J genes are TRBV27 and TRBJ2-3; 9 positions match TRBD2. Germline CDR1 reads MNHEY; CDR2 reads SMNVEV (reference sequence). V lost 5 bases and J lost 3; bases outside the gene matches: 9. The CDR3 has 16 residues. For the CDR3, the DNA is TGTGCCAGCAGTCTCTTAGCGGGAGTGGGAACAGATACGCAGTATTTT. It encodes CASSLLAGVGTDTQYF.

The chain uses TRBV2 and TRBJ2-7; TRBD2 might be the D (6 bases). Per the germline V gene, CDR1 is SNHLY and CDR2 is FYNNEI. Between the trimmed V and J ends, which lost 7 bases and 2 bases, there was a span of 15 bases. This CDR3 is built from 14 residues. The CDR3, as DNA: TGTGCCAGCACCTTGGGAGGCGAAACCTACGAGCAGTACTTC. This encodes CASTLGGETYEQYF.

The rearrangement uses TRBV11-2 and TRBJ2-3; D is unresolved. The CDR3 is 17 residues long. V was clipped by 3 bases and J by 2 bases, with 18 bases between them. Germline loops: CDR1 SGHAT, CDR2 FQNNGV. The CDR3: CASSFFRGRQNTDTQYF. The CDR3 bases are TGTGCCAGCAGCTTTTTTCGAGGTCGACAAAACACAGATACGCAGTATTTT. Based on the CDR3 plus reference TRBV11-2 and TRBJ2-3, the full variable domain is EAGVAQSPRYKIIEKRQSVAFWCNPISGHATLYWYQQILGQGPKLLIQFQNNGVVDDSQLPKDRFSAERLKGVDSTLKIQPAKLEDSAVYLCASSFFRGRQNTDTQYFGPGTRLTVL.